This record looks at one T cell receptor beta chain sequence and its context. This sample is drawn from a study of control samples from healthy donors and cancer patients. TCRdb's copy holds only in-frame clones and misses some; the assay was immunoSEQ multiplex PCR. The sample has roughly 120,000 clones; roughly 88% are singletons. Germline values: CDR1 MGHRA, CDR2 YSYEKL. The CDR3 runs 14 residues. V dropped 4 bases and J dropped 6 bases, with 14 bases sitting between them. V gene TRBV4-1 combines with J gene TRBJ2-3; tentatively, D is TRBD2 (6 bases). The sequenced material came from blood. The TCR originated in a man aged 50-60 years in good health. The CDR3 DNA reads TGCGCCAGCAGCCCCTCCGTGGGGAGGGATACGCAGTATTTT. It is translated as CASSPSVGRDTQYF.